This TCR beta chain originates from a study of a mutant IDH1 vaccine in newly diagnosed glioma. Overall study: Patients came in for eight vaccinations, in weeks 1, 3, 5, 7, 11, 15, 19 and 23. Most patients had received both radiotherapy and temozolomide, the prior options being radiotherapy, temozolomide, or both.

Concerning this clone itself: Its antigen is not identified.

Sample time point: week 23, last vaccination. The investigators gave 300 ug of mutant IDH1 20-mer peptide in each vaccine dose, together with topical imiquimod. Each tumor in the donors was a new WHO grade 3 or 4 astrocytoma, IDH1-mutant and ATRX-lost. The V gene's germline CDR1 is MNHNS and CDR2 SASEGT. The CDR3 covers 14 residues. V shed 6 bases and J shed 2 bases, with 10 bases lying between them. The protocol was immunoSEQ multiplex PCR, while the TCRdb copy is restricted to in-frame clones and leaves out a portion. The repertoire holds around 78,000 clones, with almost 85% as singletons. Study observations and caveats: There were vaccine-induced immune responses in under 95% of the patients.

The receptor was isolated from a young man with glioma. Some clones in this sample may be carry-over from other donors' samples. The V and J genes are TRBV6-1 and TRBJ2-2; D call uncertain. The sample was PBMCs, taken from a glioma patient whose treatment included an IDH1 peptide vaccine. The chain's CDR3 is CASRLQLNTGELFF. The CDR3, as DNA: TGTGCCAGCAGATTGCAGCTAAACACCGGGGAGCTGTTTTTT.